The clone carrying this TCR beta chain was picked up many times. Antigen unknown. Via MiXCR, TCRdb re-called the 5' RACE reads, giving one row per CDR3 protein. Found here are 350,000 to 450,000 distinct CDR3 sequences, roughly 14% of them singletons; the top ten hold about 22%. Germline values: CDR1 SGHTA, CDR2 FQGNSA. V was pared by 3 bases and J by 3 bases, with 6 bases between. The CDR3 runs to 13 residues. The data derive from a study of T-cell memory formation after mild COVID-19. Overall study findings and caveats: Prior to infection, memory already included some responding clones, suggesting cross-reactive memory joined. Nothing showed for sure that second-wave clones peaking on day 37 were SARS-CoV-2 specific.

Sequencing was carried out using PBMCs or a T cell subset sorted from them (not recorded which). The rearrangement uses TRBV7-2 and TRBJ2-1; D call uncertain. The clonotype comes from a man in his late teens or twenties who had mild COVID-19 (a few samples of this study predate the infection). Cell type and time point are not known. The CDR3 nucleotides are TGTGCCAGCAGCTTTACTAACTACAATGAGCAGTTCTTC. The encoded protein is CASSFTNYNEQFF.